This section outlines one TCR beta chain sequence together with its context. Antigen unknown. V lost 4 bases to trimming and J lost 2 bases; unmatched junction nucleotides: 14. Looked up from germline, CDR1 is LNHDA and CDR2 is SQIVND (reference sequence). The CDR3 totals 17 residues. Chemo-refractory metastatic non-small-cell lung cancer patients were treated with focal radiation plus CTLA-4 blockade with ipilimumab. Sequenced by immunoSEQ multiplex PCR; TCRdb stores in-frame clones only, minus some. The profile shows fewer than 100,000 clones, less than 90% of them singletons. This entry comes from a study of radiotherapy plus CTLA-4 blockade in lung cancer. Study-wide context: Objective response was observed in roughly 17% of patients, and disease control in approximately 30%. Findings and limits, study-wide: Reported findings show early blood T cell clone dynamics, with interferon-beta, best predicted response.

The V call is TRBV19, the J call TRBJ2-7; 7 bases are a match to TRBD1. The receptor's source is a human donor with non-small cell lung cancer who had stable disease on radiotherapy plus ipilimumab. This specimen consisted of peripheral blood, obtained from a patient treated with radiotherapy plus ipilimumab. This CDR3 reads CASSTPMTGTQTYEQYF. The CDR3, as DNA: TGTGCCAGTAGTACACCGATGACAGGGACACAGACCTACGAGCAGTACTTC.